These 24 T cell receptor beta chains came from one sample sequenced in a study of post-analysis software for immune sequencing data. Unique molecular identifiers were built into the TCR beta cDNA libraries. TCRdb independently ran MiXCR on the PCR reads; one entry per CDR3 protein. The sample yields hundreds of thousands of distinct CDR3 sequences, roughly 46% seen once. The antigens these receptors bind are not known. Study outcomes and limitations: Patients carried several TRBV segments more frequently than controls did, and TRBV5-6, TRBV5-1 and TRBV20-1 were among them.

The sequencing sample was made of blood. These receptors came from a girl between 5 and 17 years old with multiple sclerosis.

This clonotype has more than one count but fewer than ten. J is TRBJ1-2 and V is TRBV6-6; 10 bases are shared with TRBD1. CDR3 length equals 15 residues. V dropped 6 bases and J dropped 7; count of bases not matched to a gene: 11. The germline V gene encodes CDR1 MNHNY and CDR2 SVGAGI (reference sequence). The CDR3 nucleotides are TGTGCCAGCAGGAAGAATACGGGACAGGGGCTTGGCTACACCTTC. Protein sequence: CASRKNTGQGLGYTF.

This rearrangement joins TRBV20-1 to TRBJ2-7; D is possibly TRBD1 or TRBD2 (7 bases each). Between the trimmed V and J ends, which lost 3 bases and 2 bases, there was a span of 17 bases. Germline lookup yields CDR1 DFQATT and CDR2 SNEGSKA (reference sequence). The CDR3 is 15 amino acids. CDR3 sequence reads: CSASDQGGRTYEQYF. In nucleotides, the CDR3 is TGCAGTGCTAGTGATCAGGGGGGGCGCACCTACGAGCAGTACTTC.

This clonotype occurred a few times. The chain couples TRBV7-9 to TRBJ2-1, with TRBD2 identical over 12 bases. The germline V gene has CDR1 SEHNR and CDR2 FQNEAQ (reference sequence). V dropped 5 bases and J dropped 5; count of bases not matched to a gene: 4. The CDR3 totals 15 residues. The DNA for the CDR3 is TGTGCCAGCAGCGCGGGACTAGCGGGCAACAATGAGCAGTTCTTC. This gives the protein CASSAGLAGNNEQFF.

This chain uses TRBV20-1 with TRBJ2-3, with no clear D. The CDR3 loop spans 14 amino acids. Germline CDR1 reads DFQATT; CDR2 reads SNEGSKA (reference sequence). Trimming removed 0 bases from V and 2 bases from J, with 9 bases in between. Here the CDR3 reads CSARDLGSTDTQYF. The CDR3 region has the DNA TGCAGTGCTAGAGACCTGGGGTCCACAGATACGCAGTATTTT.

This chain uses TRBV6-5 with TRBJ1-1; the match to TRBD1 covers 10 bases. This CDR3 contains 17 residues. The germline V gene encodes CDR1 MNHEY and CDR2 SVGAGI. Trimming removed 0 bases from V and 0 bases from J; junction bases left unmatched: 4. The CDR3 is CASSYSTGGAVNTEAFF. The CDR3 DNA sequence: TGTGCCAGCAGTTACTCGACAGGGGGCGCGGTGAACACTGAAGCTTTCTTT.

This clonotype has just a few counts. This chain's CDR3 is CASSLGQEYGYTF. For the CDR3, the DNA is TGCGCCAGCAGCTTGGGACAGGAGTATGGCTACACCTTC. The rearrangement uses TRBV10-2 and TRBJ1-2; 8 positions agree with TRBD1. This CDR3 contains 13 residues. V shed 6 bases and J 5 bases; nucleotides not matched to a gene: 5. CDR1 and CDR2 from the germline V gene are WSHSY and SAAADI.

The chain links TRBV20-1 to TRBJ2-1; 8 nucleotides agree with TRBD2. CDR1 is DFQATT, CDR2 SNEGSKA, per germline (reference sequence). Germline trimming cut 1 base from V and 10 bases from J; bases unmatched to any gene: 12. The CDR3 runs 15 residues. The CDR3 bases are TGCAGTGCTAGAGTCTCGGGGGGGCTACAATTAGAGCAGTTCTTC. Translation gives CSARVSGGLQLEQFF.

The chain joins TRBV7-3 to TRBJ2-3, with 7 nucleotides matching TRBD2. Germline V gene sequence: CDR1 SGHTA, CDR2 FQGTGA. The CDR3 loop spans 14 amino acids. V gave up 2 bases and J gave up 4 bases; unmatched junction bases: 3. CDR3 protein: CASSLGSGADTQYF. The CDR3 coding sequence is TGTGCCAGCAGCTTAGGGAGCGGGGCAGATACGCAGTATTTT.

This chain joins TRBV7-8 and TRBJ2-5; weak D call: TRBD2 (5 bases). Matching the DNA end better, TRBJ2-7 makes the J call doubtful. Looked up from germline, CDR1 is SGHVS and CDR2 is FQNEAQ. The length of the CDR3 is 13 residues. CDR3 protein: CASLVRLKSEQYF. CDR3 coding DNA: TGTGCCAGCTTAGTGAGACTAAAATCCGAGCAGTACTTC.

The CDR3 sequence is CASSQDLTGGYGYTF. CDR3 bases: TGCGCCAGCAGCCAAGACCTAACAGGGGGCTATGGCTACACCTTC. The gene calls are TRBV4-1 and TRBJ1-2, with 8 bases matching TRBD1. The CDR3 covers 15 residues. Germline-derived CDR1 and CDR2 are MGHRA and YSYEKL. V dropped 0 bases and J dropped 4; count of bases not matched to a gene: 4.

The sample holds a few counts of this clonotype. The chain carries TRBV29-1 and TRBJ2-1, with D possibly being TRBD1 or TRBD2 (5 bases each). Trimming cost V 7 bases and J 3 bases, with 10 bases left between them. The CDR3 consists of 12 residues. Per the germline V gene, CDR1 is SQVTM and CDR2 is ANQGSEA. CDR3 nucleotides: TGCAGCGCCAGGGACGGCTACAATGAGCAGTTCTTC. Translation: CSARDGYNEQFF.

The chain joins TRBV12-3 or TRBV12-4 to TRBJ1-2, with 9 bases identical to TRBD1. The CDR3 loop spans 15 amino acids. V gave up 6 bases and J gave up 3 bases; unmatched junction bases: 8. CDR3 DNA sequence: TGTGCCAGCAGCCGGGACAGGGTGTACGACTATGGCTACACCTTC. This translates into CASSRDRVYDYGYTF.

The rearrangement uses TRBV5-6 and TRBJ1-5; D call uncertain. Germline V lookup: CDR1 SGHDT, CDR2 YYEEEE. Between the trimmed V and J ends, which lost 3 bases and 6 bases, there was a span of 19 bases. The CDR3 totals 16 residues. CDR3 residues: CASSSSRRSPSQPQHF. DNA of the CDR3: TGTGCCAGCAGCTCGTCCCGTAGGTCCCCGAGTCAGCCCCAGCATTTT.

The rearrangement links TRBV5-1 to TRBJ2-1, with a tentative D call TRBD1 (6 bases). This CDR3 is built from 15 residues. Between the trimmed V and J ends, which lost 0 bases and 4 bases, there was a span of 11 bases. CDR1 and CDR2 (germline): SGHRS, YFSETQ. The CDR3 DNA sequence: TGCGCCAGCAGCTTGGTGGGGGCCTCATACAATGAGCAGTTCTTC. Its protein product is CASSLVGASYNEQFF. The whole variable domain, remainder taken from reference TRBV5-1 and TRBJ2-1, is KAGVTQTPRYLIKTRGQQVTLSCSPISGHRSVSWYQQTPGQGLQFLFEYFSETQRNKGNFPGRFSGRQFSNSRSEMNVSTLELGDSALYLCASSLVGASYNEQFFGPGTRLTVL.

The J gene is TRBJ1-6, the V gene TRBV6-5; 11 bases are a match to TRBD1. This CDR3 comprises 15 residues. Germline CDR1 MNHEY, CDR2 SVGAGI. The V gene end was trimmed by 6 bases and the J gene end by 9 bases; junction bases not matched to a gene: 7. The CDR3 loop is CASSTSGTGGSPLHF. Written as DNA, the CDR3 is TGTGCCAGCAGCACTTCCGGGACAGGGGGTTCACCCCTCCACTTT.

This clonotype was seen more than once but under ten times. This chain uses TRBV29-1 with TRBJ2-1; D assignment may be TRBD1 or TRBD2 (6 bases each). Germline V gene lookup returns CDR1 SQVTM and CDR2 ANQGSEA. This CDR3 spans 11 amino acids. With 4 bases removed from V and 9 bases from J, the gap between germline ends came to 10 bases. The CDR3 nucleotides read TGCAGCGTTGTAGGGGGAGGTGAGCAGTTCTTC. This sequence encodes CSVVGGGEQFF.

The J gene is TRBJ1-2, the V gene TRBV12-3 or TRBV12-4; D perhaps matches TRBD1 (5 bases). This CDR3 is 13 amino acids long. Trimming took 5 bases from V and 8 from J, leaving 15 bases between them. The CDR3 reads CASSPPRTKGYTF. The CDR3 nucleotides read TGTGCCAGCAGTCCGCCCCGGACAAAGGGCTACACCTTC.

This clonotype came up a few times. The gene calls are TRBV5-1 and TRBJ1-1; no definite D call. The V end lost 1 base, the J end lost 1 base, and 8 bases lay between the germline ends. The CDR3 runs 14 residues. Germline V gives CDR1 SGHRS, CDR2 YFSETQ. CDR3 coding DNA: TGCGCCAGCAGCTTGCGGGCCTCGAACACTGAAGCTTTCTTT. Translated, it gives CASSLRASNTEAFF.

CDR3 protein: CRALRTAYEQYF. The CDR3 region has the DNA TGCAGGGCTCTCCGGACAGCCTACGAGCAGTACTTC. The chain uses TRBV20-1 and TRBJ2-7; D is perhaps TRBD1 (6 bases). This CDR3 is built from 12 residues. Germline CDR1 DFQATT, CDR2 SNEGSKA (reference sequence).

The V call is TRBV3-1, the J call TRBJ2-1; 11 bases fit TRBD2. J was trimmed by 10 bases and V by 0 bases; bases with no gene match: 2. The CDR3 length is 14 residues. The V gene's germline CDR1 is LGHDT and CDR2 YNNKEL (reference sequence). The CDR3 loop reads CASSQEVAGGEQFF. CDR3 nucleotide sequence: TGTGCCAGCAGCCAAGAGGTAGCGGGAGGGGAGCAGTTCTTC.

This clonotype has more than one count but fewer than ten. The chain uses TRBV13 and TRBJ2-3, with 8 bases that match TRBD2. CDR1 and CDR2 (germline): PRHDT, FYEKMQ (reference sequence). This CDR3 has 17 residues. Unmatched junction bases numbered 10, after V lost 1 base and J lost 4 bases. The CDR3 region has the DNA TGTGCCAGCAGCTTAGCCCGGTTGGGCGGGAGGTCAGATACGCAGTATTTT. Translation gives CASSLARLGGRSDTQYF.

The chain couples TRBV12-3 or TRBV12-4 to TRBJ2-1; tentative D call: TRBD2 (5 bases). The V and J ends lost 4 bases and 9 bases respectively, with 16 bases between them. The CDR3 extends over 14 amino acids. This chain's CDR3 is CASSSARVGGEQFF. The CDR3 DNA is TGTGCCAGCAGTTCCGCGCGGGTTGGAGGTGAGCAGTTCTTC.

This clonotype has only a few counts. The chain uses TRBV12-3 or TRBV12-4 and TRBJ2-3, with D hard to call. This CDR3 region has 15 residues. Trimming removed 4 bases at V and 0 bases at J, with 11 bases between. The chain's CDR3 is CASSSPLISTDTQYF. CDR3 DNA sequence: TGTGCCAGCAGTTCCCCCCTGATAAGCACAGATACGCAGTATTTT.

A few counts support this clonotype. This chain uses TRBV12-3 or TRBV12-4 with TRBJ2-3, with a weak D call TRBD2 (5 bases). With 3 bases removed from V and 0 bases from J, the gap between germline ends came to 10 bases. The CDR3 totals 15 residues. CDR3: CASSFTSGSTDTQYF. As DNA, the CDR3 is TGTGCCAGCAGTTTTACTAGTGGGAGCACAGATACGCAGTATTTT.